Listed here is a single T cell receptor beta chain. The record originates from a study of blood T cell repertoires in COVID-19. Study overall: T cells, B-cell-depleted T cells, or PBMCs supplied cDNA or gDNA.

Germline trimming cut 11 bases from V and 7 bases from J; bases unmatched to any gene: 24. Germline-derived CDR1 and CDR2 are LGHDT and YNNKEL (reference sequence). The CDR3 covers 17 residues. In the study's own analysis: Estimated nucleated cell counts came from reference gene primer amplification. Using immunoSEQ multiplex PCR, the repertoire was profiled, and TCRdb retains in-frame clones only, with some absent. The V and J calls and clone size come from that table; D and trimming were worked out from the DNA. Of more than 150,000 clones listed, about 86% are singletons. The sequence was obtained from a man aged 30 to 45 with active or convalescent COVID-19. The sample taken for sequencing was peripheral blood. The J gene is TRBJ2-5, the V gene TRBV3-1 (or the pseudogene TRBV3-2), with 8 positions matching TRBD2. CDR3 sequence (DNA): TGTGCCGCGTCTGCCCTCCCCGGGGGGGAAGCGGGGAGGACCCAGTACTTC. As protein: CAASALPGGEAGRTQYF.